This T cell receptor (beta chain) derives from a study of blood T cell repertoires in COVID-19. Study-level background: There were acute and convalescent COVID-19 samples, and they came from the United States, Italy and Spain. PBMCs, B-cell-depleted T cells, or T cells provided the cDNA or gDNA that made up the material.

Per the original methods: Quantification of nucleated cells was approximated via reference gene primer amplification. Sequencing was performed with immunoSEQ multiplex PCR; in TCRdb, only in-frame clones are kept and a portion is missing. That table furnishes V, J and clone size, whereas the DNA furnished D and trimming. The sample records about 240,000 clones, approximately 86% being singletons. The CDR3 sequence is 11 residues long. The germline gives CDR1 MNHEY, CDR2 SVGAGI. V lost 5 bases, J lost 1 base, and 2 bases lay in between. Sequencing was carried out using peripheral blood. The source of this sequence is a woman aged 70-85 years with active or convalescent COVID-19. This chain joins TRBV6-5 and TRBJ2-5; D not certain. The CDR3 bases are TGTGCCAGCAGTCGCCAAGAGACCCAGTACTTC. As protein: CASSRQETQYF.